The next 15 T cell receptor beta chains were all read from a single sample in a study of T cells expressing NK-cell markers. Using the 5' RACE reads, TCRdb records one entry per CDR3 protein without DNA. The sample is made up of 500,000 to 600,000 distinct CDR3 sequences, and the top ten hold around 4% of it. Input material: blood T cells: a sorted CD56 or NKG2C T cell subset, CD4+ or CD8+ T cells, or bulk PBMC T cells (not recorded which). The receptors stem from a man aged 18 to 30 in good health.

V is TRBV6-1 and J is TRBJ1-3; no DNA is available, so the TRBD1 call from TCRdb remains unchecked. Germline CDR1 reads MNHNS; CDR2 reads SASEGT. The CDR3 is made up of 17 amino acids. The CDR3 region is CASSITGTAISGNTIYF.

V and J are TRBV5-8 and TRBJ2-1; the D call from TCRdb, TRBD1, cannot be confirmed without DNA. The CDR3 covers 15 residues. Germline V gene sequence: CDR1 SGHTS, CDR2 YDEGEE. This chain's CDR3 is CASSSRGDAYNEQFF. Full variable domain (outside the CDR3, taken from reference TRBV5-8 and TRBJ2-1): EAGVTQSPTHLIKTRGQQATLRCSPISGHTSVYWYQQALGLGLQFLLWYDEGEERNRGNFPPRFSGRQFPNYSSELNVNALELEDSALYLCASSSRGDAYNEQFFGPGTRLTVL.

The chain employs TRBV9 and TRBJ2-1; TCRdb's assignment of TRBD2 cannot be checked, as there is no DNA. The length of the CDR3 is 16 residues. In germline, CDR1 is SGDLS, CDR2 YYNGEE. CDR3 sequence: CASSVFVSGSGNEQFF.

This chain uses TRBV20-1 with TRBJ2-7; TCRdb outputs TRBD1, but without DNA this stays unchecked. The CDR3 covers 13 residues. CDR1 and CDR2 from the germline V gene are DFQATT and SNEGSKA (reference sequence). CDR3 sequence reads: CSAWTVSSYEQYF.

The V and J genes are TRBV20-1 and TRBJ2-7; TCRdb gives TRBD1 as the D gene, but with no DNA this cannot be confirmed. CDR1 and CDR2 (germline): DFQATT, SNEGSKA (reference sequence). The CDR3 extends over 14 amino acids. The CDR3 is CSAALDASSHEQYF.

CDR3 sequence reads: CASSLGSGSPYNEQFF. The gene calls are TRBV9 and TRBJ2-1. The germline V gene has CDR1 SGDLS and CDR2 YYNGEE. CDR3 size: 16 residues.

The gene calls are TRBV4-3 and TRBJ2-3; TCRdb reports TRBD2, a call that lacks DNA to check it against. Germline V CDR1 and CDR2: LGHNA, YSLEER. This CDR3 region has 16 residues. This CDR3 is CASSQDSSSATDTQYF.

CDR3 sequence: CSVGGDFSSYNEQFF. This rearrangement joins TRBV29-1 to TRBJ2-1. Germline CDR1 and CDR2: SQVTM and ANQGSEA. This CDR3 region has 15 residues.

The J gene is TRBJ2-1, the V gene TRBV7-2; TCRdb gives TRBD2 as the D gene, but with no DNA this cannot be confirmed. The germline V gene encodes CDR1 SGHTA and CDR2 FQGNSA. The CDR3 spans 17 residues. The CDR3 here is CASRLAGGPFQVHEQFF.

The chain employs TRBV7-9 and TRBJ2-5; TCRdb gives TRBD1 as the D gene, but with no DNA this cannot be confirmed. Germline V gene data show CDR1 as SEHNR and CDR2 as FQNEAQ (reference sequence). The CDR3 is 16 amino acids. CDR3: CASSFLRDRGTETQYF.

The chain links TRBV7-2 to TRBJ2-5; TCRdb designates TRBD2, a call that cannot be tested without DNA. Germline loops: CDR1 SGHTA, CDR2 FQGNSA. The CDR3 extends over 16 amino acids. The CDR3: CASSLSLGIAGETQYF.

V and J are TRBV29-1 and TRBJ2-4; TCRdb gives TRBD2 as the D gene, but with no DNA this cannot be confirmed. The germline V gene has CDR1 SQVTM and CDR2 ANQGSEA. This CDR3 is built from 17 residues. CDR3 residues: CSVEDLKASGVKNIQYF.

Here the CDR3 reads CASGTGPGETQYF. The chain is built from TRBV7-2 and TRBJ2-5; the D call from TCRdb, TRBD1, cannot be confirmed without DNA. Per germline, CDR1 SGHTA and CDR2 FQGNSA. The CDR3 runs 13 residues.

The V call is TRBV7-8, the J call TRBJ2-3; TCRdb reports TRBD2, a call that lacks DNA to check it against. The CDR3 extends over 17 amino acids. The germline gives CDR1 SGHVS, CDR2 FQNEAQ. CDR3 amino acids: CASSSRTSGTSTDTQYF.

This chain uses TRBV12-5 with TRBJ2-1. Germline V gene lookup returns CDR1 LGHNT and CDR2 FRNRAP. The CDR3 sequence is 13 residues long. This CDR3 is CASGLDEYNEQFF.